The 12 T cell receptor beta chains given below trace back to one sample, sequenced in a study of cytomegalovirus exposure and HLA in healthy donors. The PCR was carried out with 60 Vbeta primers and 13 Jbeta primers. Sequencing was performed with immunoSEQ multiplex PCR; in TCRdb, only in-frame clones are kept and a portion is missing. The sample includes about 76,000 clones, roughly 78% seen only once; the top ten take 2% to 3%. Specimen: PBMCs. The origin of the receptors is a man under 40 in good health and CMV-seronegative.

This clone occurred once. This chain connects TRBV7-2 to TRBJ2-2; D gene ambiguous. The CDR3 spans 19 residues. Germline V gives CDR1 SGHTA, CDR2 FQGNSA. Trimming took off 2 bases at V and 1 base at J, with 20 bases between the two ends. The CDR3 protein is CASSLIHPRLAGNTGELFF. CDR3 sequence (DNA): TGTGCCAGCAGCTTAATCCACCCCAGATTGGCAGGGAACACCGGGGAGCTGTTTTTT.

This sequence joins TRBV2 and TRBJ1-5; D might be TRBD1 (5 bases). Germline V lookup: CDR1 SNHLY, CDR2 FYNNEI. The CDR3 sequence is 15 residues long. V was pared by 5 bases and J by 4 bases, with 15 bases between. Here the CDR3 reads CASSYLVGGNQPQHF. The CDR3 bases are TGTGCCAGCAGTTATCTAGTGGGGGGAAATCAGCCCCAGCATTTT.

This clone was detected once. The genes are TRBV2 and TRBJ1-4, with a tentative D call TRBD1 (6 bases). CDR1 and CDR2 from the germline V gene are SNHLY and FYNNEI. The CDR3 length is 13 residues. V lost 8 bases to trimming and J lost 3 bases, with 10 bases between them. The CDR3 is CASADRSNEKLFF. The CDR3 nucleotides read TGTGCCAGCGCGGACAGATCTAATGAAAAACTGTTTTTT.

V usage is TRBV28 and J usage is TRBJ2-1, with 8 bases lining up with TRBD2. Germline lookup yields CDR1 MDHEN and CDR2 SYDVKM. Germline trimming cut 7 bases from V and 9 bases from J; bases unmatched to any gene: 8. The CDR3 is made up of 13 amino acids. CDR3 sequence reads: CASTTSVQIEQFF. CDR3 DNA sequence: TGTGCCAGCACGACTAGCGTACAGATTGAGCAGTTCTTC.

The chain combines TRBV11-2 with TRBJ2-3, with D unresolved. The CDR3 is 13 amino acids. Trimming took off 0 bases at V and 6 bases at J, with 7 bases between the two ends. The germline V gene encodes CDR1 SGHAT and CDR2 FQNNGV. CDR3: CASSLDYGDTQYF. CDR3 in DNA: TGTGCCAGCAGCTTAGATTACGGGGATACGCAGTATTTT. The full variable domain, with the rest looked up from reference TRBV11-2 and TRBJ2-3, is EAGVAQSPRYKIIEKRQSVAFWCNPISGHATLYWYQQILGQGPKLLIQFQNNGVVDDSQLPKDRFSAERLKGVDSTLKIQPAKLEDSAVYLCASSLDYGDTQYFGPGTRLTVL.

The chain's CDR3 is CASSLAASGTGEQYF. The CDR3 region has the DNA TGTGCCAGCAGCTTGGCCGCTAGCGGGACGGGGGAGCAGTACTTC. The chain joins TRBV5-4 to TRBJ2-7, with TRBD2 identical over 9 bases. From germline, CDR1 is SGHNT and CDR2 YYREEE (reference sequence). Trimming cost V 0 bases and J 7 bases; bases outside gene matches: 8. CDR3 size: 15 residues.

This chain connects TRBV6-5 to TRBJ1-2; no clear D gene. CDR3 size: 13 residues. Germline CDR1 is MNHEY and CDR2 is SVGAGI. The V gene lost 5 bases and the J gene lost 8 bases, with 15 bases spanning the gap. The CDR3 loop is CASSADAVQGYTF. The CDR3 nucleotides are TGTGCCAGCAGTGCCGACGCGGTTCAGGGCTACACCTTC.

The DNA for the CDR3 is TGCAGCGCGCTCCGGGACAGTGACGAGCAGTACTTC. This encodes CSALRDSDEQYF. The chain carries TRBV29-1 and TRBJ2-7; TRBD1 matches at 7 bases. The J segment lost 5 bases and the V segment lost 7 bases, leaving 8 bases of the junction unmatched. Germline V lookup: CDR1 SQVTM, CDR2 ANQGSEA. The CDR3 has 12 amino acids.

The chain recombines TRBV28 with TRBJ1-2; 8 bases line up with TRBD1. Germline trimming cut 2 bases from V and 7 bases from J; bases unmatched to any gene: 9. In germline, CDR1 is MDHEN, CDR2 SYDVKM. CDR3 length: 15 residues. The CDR3 loop is CASSLVAGQGGGYTF. CDR3 bases: TGTGCCAGCAGTTTAGTGGCTGGACAGGGAGGTGGCTACACCTTC.

There are a few counts of this clone. The chain combines TRBV29-1 with TRBJ2-5; D may be TRBD1 (6 bases). Germline-derived CDR1 and CDR2 are SQVTM and ANQGSEA. This CDR3 comprises 12 residues. The ends were cut back, 7 bases at V and 3 bases at J, with 12 bases in the middle. The CDR3 DNA is TGCAGCGCTGGCAGGGGCAAAGAGACCCAGTACTTC. It codes for CSAGRGKETQYF.

The chain recombines TRBV19 with TRBJ1-1, with a tentative D call TRBD1 (5 bases). This CDR3 spans 12 amino acids. Trimming shortened V by 5 bases and J by 4 bases, and 8 bases separated the two germline ends. Looked up from germline, CDR1 is LNHDA and CDR2 is SQIVND (reference sequence). The CDR3 bases are TGTGCCAGTAGTCAGCAGGGCACTGAAGCTTTCTTT. It yields the protein CASSQQGTEAFF.

This clone was detected only once. This chain links TRBV5-1 with TRBJ2-5; D perhaps matches TRBD2 (6 bases). Matching the DNA end better, TRBJ2-7 makes the J call doubtful. This CDR3 is 14 amino acids long. The V gene's germline CDR1 is SGHRS and CDR2 YFSETQ. The CDR3 loop is CASSHGTEGYEQYF. The CDR3 DNA is TGCGCCAGCAGCCATGGGACGGAGGGTTACGAGCAGTACTTC.